One TCR beta chain is described in this entry. These data belong to a study of blood T cell repertoires in COVID-19. Study background: Collection of acute and convalescent COVID-19 samples took place in the United States, Italy and Spain.

The assay was immunoSEQ multiplex PCR, and TCRdb's table has in-frame clones only and misses some. Of around 97,000 clones listed, over 75% were seen once; the top ten hold over 10%. Trimming removed 3 bases from V and 4 bases from J; junction bases left unmatched: 7. The CDR3 has 15 residues. The chain recombines TRBV23-1 with TRBJ1-1; 8 nucleotides agree with TRBD1. TRBV23-1 is treated as an ORF (open reading frame) with a function not yet certain. What was sequenced was peripheral blood. This TCR was sampled from a human donor in a cohort sampled during active or convalescent COVID-19. The DNA of the CDR3 is TGCGCCAGCAGTCATCCCGGACAGGGACCCACTGAAGCTTTCTTT. It is translated as CASSHPGQGPTEAFF.